This TCR beta chain was retrieved from a study of blood T cell repertoires in COVID-19. Overall study: Material from acute and convalescent COVID-19 was sourced from the United States, Italy and Spain.

Authors' methods: Reference gene primer amplification gave nucleated cell count estimates. Method: immunoSEQ multiplex PCR; TCRdb's copy keeps in-frame clones and lacks some. V and J calls and clone size are given by that table; D and trimming were obtained from the DNA. The table includes 250,000 to 300,000 clones, over 70% detected once. The specimen was peripheral blood. The receptor comes from a man aged 80 or over with acute or convalescent COVID-19.

CDR3 residues: CASSSHGEQETQYF. CDR3 nucleotides: TGTGCCAGCAGTTCCCACGGTGAACAAGAGACCCAGTACTTC. J is TRBJ2-5 and V is TRBV6-5; D is unclear. V lost 4 bases, J lost 2 bases, and 11 bases lay in between. The CDR3 is 14 amino acids. Germline V gene data show CDR1 as MNHEY and CDR2 as SVGAGI.